This T cell receptor (beta chain) comes out of a study of CDR3 diversity in severe acne. TCRdb called the PCR reads again in MiXCR, with one record for every CDR3 protein. The table has 79,000 or so distinct CDR3 sequences, under 55% seen once. This CDR3 has 14 amino acids. Germline lookup yields CDR1 SQVTM and CDR2 ANQGSEA. Trimming cost V 3 bases and J 1 base; bases outside gene matches: 5. The rearrangement joins TRBV29-1 to TRBJ1-2; 7 bases are a match to TRBD1. The sample taken for sequencing was blood. The sequence was obtained from a male donor with severe acne vulgaris. This CDR3 is CSVDLGQSNYGYTF. In nucleotides, the CDR3 is TGCAGCGTTGATCTGGGACAGAGTAACTATGGCTACACCTTC.